The clone carrying this TCR beta chain has just a few counts. The data belong to a study of early T cells in non-severe SARS-CoV-2 infection. Individual cDNA molecules were tagged with unique molecular identifiers. TCRdb re-called the 5' RACE reads with MiXCR, one entry per CDR3 protein. The sample includes roughly 70,000 distinct CDR3 sequences, roughly 18% of them seen just once. The V gene end was trimmed by 6 bases and the J gene end by 2 bases; junction bases not matched to a gene: 8. The CDR3 extends over 14 amino acids. CDR1 is SQVTM and CDR2 is ANQGSEA in the germline V gene. The receptor's source is an adult who was a healthcare worker with PCR-confirmed SARS-CoV-2 infection or an uninfected control (not recorded which). The chain joins TRBV29-1 to TRBJ2-3; 7 bases fit TRBD2. The material was whole blood, obtained at baseline. This CDR3 is CSVLGTINTDTQYF. As DNA, the CDR3 is TGCAGCGTGCTTGGGACTATCAACACAGATACGCAGTATTTT.